This T cell receptor (beta chain) was profiled in a study of blood T cell repertoires in COVID-19. Study in general: The origin of the acute and convalescent COVID-19 samples was the United States, Italy and Spain. PBMCs, B-cell-depleted T cells, or T cells were the source of the cDNA or gDNA that made up the material.

Germline V gene data show CDR1 as SGHRS and CDR2 as YFSETQ. This CDR3 has 16 residues. The ends were cut back, 3 bases at V and 0 bases at J, with 15 bases in the middle. Source study methods: Reference gene primer amplification yielded estimated nucleated cell counts. Measured with immunoSEQ multiplex PCR; TCRdb has only the in-frame clones, and not every one. That table is the source of V, J and clone size, and D and trimming were worked out from the DNA. The sample lists about 110,000 clones, over 75% occurring once. The sequenced sample consisted of peripheral blood. The clonotype comes from a woman aged 50 to 65 with acute or convalescent COVID-19. This chain joins TRBV5-1 and TRBJ1-1, with TRBD1 as a possible D gene (6 bases). The CDR3 DNA follows: TGCGCCAGCAGCTCTATAAGTGGACAGCTGAACACTGAAGCTTTCTTT. Protein product: CASSSISGQLNTEAFF.